This is a list of T cell receptor beta chains from one sample in a study of blood T cell repertoires in COVID-19. Data came from immunoSEQ multiplex PCR; TCRdb stores just in-frame clones and leaves some out. Here the sample spans approximately 200,000 clones, around 89% being singletons. Input material: peripheral blood. The receptors come from a man aged 25-45 years with COVID-19, enrolled during active disease. CDR3s include the opening cysteine and the closing phenylalanine or tryptophan. Each record gives: clone size, V gene, D gene, J gene, CDR3 DNA, CDR3 protein. The D gene is left open where the match is weak. Clone sizes are given selectively: once, few, many, or a class where the clone is expanded.

size: .; V: TRBV27; D: .; J: TRBJ1-5; DNA: TGTGCCAGCAGTTTATTTGGAGACTTCAATCAGCCCCAGCATTTT; CDR3: CASSLFGDFNQPQHF
size: .; V: TRBV19; D: TRBD2; J: TRBJ2-7; DNA: TGTGCCAGTAGTACTAGCGGGTACGAGCAGTACTTC; CDR3: CASSTSGYEQYF
size: .; V: TRBV5-1; D: TRBD2; J: TRBJ2-7; DNA: TGCGCCAGCAGCGGAGCGGGAGACAACGAGCAGTACTTC; CDR3: CASSGAGDNEQYF
size: .; V: TRBV6-4; D: .; J: TRBJ2-1; DNA: TGTGCCAGCAGTGACATTCTTCCCAGGCCTCCTTACGCGTACAATGAGCAGTTCTTC; CDR3: CASSDILPRPPYAYNEQFF
size: .; V: TRBV30; D: .; J: TRBJ2-2; DNA: TGTGCCTGGAGGGGAGTGACGACCGGGGAGCTGTTTTTT; CDR3: CAWRGVTTGELFF
size: once; V: TRBV30; D: TRBD2; J: TRBJ2-1; DNA: TGTGCCTGGGGACTAGCGGGAATCAATGAGCAGTTCTTC; CDR3: CAWGLAGINEQFF
size: .; V: TRBV30; D: .; J: TRBJ1-3; DNA: TGTGCCTGGAGTAGGGAGGGCAGCTCTGGAAACACCATATATTTT; CDR3: CAWSREGSSGNTIYF
size: .; V: TRBV5-1; D: .; J: TRBJ2-1; DNA: TGCGCCAGCAGCTTGGCGGTTCTAGCGATCAATGAGCAGTTCTTC; CDR3: CASSLAVLAINEQFF
size: .; V: TRBV6-5; D: .; J: TRBJ1-1; DNA: TGTGCCAGCAGACCAATCCCAGTGAACACTGAAGCTTTCTTT; CDR3: CASRPIPVNTEAFF
size: .; V: TRBV5-1; D: .; J: TRBJ1-6; DNA: TGCGCCAGCAGTCCGGATGGTGGGGGGGATTCACCCCTCCACTTT; CDR3: CASSPDGGGDSPLHF
size: few; V: TRBV7-2; D: TRBD2; J: TRBJ2-2; DNA: TGTGCCAGCAGCGGGAGGAGCGGGGCCACCGGGGAGCTGTTTTTT; CDR3: CASSGRSGATGELFF
size: .; V: TRBV4-2; D: TRBD2; J: TRBJ2-1; DNA: TGTGCCAGCAGCCAAGGGACTAGCGGGAGGGATGACGTGTTCTTC; CDR3: CASSQGTSGRDDVFF
size: .; V: TRBV9; D: .; J: TRBJ2-1; DNA: TGTGCCAGCAGCGTAGGACCTGGCGGTCCCTTTGGTGAGCAGTTCTTC; CDR3: CASSVGPGGPFGEQFF
size: .; V: TRBV6-2/TRBV6-3; D: TRBD1; J: TRBJ2-3; DNA: TGTGCCAGCAGCCCGTTCGGGACAGGCAGAGCAGATACGCAGTATTTT; CDR3: CASSPFGTGRADTQYF
size: .; V: TRBV9; D: TRBD1; J: TRBJ1-1; DNA: TGTGCCAGCAGCCCGGGACAGGGTATTGAAGCTTTCTTT; CDR3: CASSPGQGIEAFF
size: .; V: TRBV13; D: .; J: TRBJ2-1; DNA: TGTGCCAGCAGCTTAGAGAGCGGAAGCTCCTACAATGAGCAGTTCTTC; CDR3: CASSLESGSSYNEQFF
size: .; V: TRBV18; D: .; J: TRBJ2-3; DNA: TGTGCCAGCTCACCGTCGGGGGACAGCACGCAGTATTTT; CDR3: CASSPSGDSTQYF
size: .; V: TRBV10-3; D: TRBD1; J: TRBJ2-7; DNA: TGTGCCATCAGAAACGGACAGGGGGTTTACGAGCAGTACTTC; CDR3: CAIRNGQGVYEQYF
size: few; V: TRBV9; D: .; J: TRBJ1-4; DNA: TGTGCCAGCAGCGTAACAGCGGGAGGGGGGAATGAAAAACTGTTTTTT; CDR3: CASSVTAGGGNEKLFF
size: .; V: TRBV10-3; D: .; J: TRBJ2-7; DNA: TGTGCCATCAGTTATTCCTCTATAATGAGCTCCTACGAGCAGTACTTC; CDR3: CAISYSSIMSSYEQYF
size: .; V: TRBV24-1; D: .; J: TRBJ2-4; DNA: TGTGCCACCAGTGACCCACGTCGGCTAGGCGAAAACATTCAGTACTTC; CDR3: CATSDPRRLGENIQYF
size: .; V: TRBV7-3; D: .; J: TRBJ1-1; DNA: TGTGCCAGCAGCTCCTACAGGGAAGGGAACACTGAAGCTTTCTTT; CDR3: CASSSYREGNTEAFF
size: .; V: TRBV30; D: .; J: TRBJ1-1; DNA: TGTGCCTGGGCTGGAGGTAGCCGGATTGAAGCTTTCTTT; CDR3: CAWAGGSRIEAFF
size: .; V: TRBV5-1; D: TRBD1; J: TRBJ1-5; DNA: TGCGCCAGCAGCATCGCCGGGACAGGGTTCCAGCCCCAGCATTTT; CDR3: CASSIAGTGFQPQHF
size: .; V: TRBV5-1; D: TRBD1; J: TRBJ1-6; DNA: TGCGCCAGCAGCACCGGGACAGGGTCTTCACCCCTCCACTTT; CDR3: CASSTGTGSSPLHF
size: .; V: TRBV5-1; D: TRBD2; J: TRBJ2-3; DNA: TGCGCCAGCAGCTTGGGCAGCGGGGGCACAGATACGCAGTATTTT; CDR3: CASSLGSGGTDTQYF
size: .; V: TRBV30; D: .; J: TRBJ1-2; DNA: TGTGCCTGGAGTCTGCAGGGCATTGGCTACACCTTC; CDR3: CAWSLQGIGYTF
size: .; V: TRBV27; D: .; J: TRBJ2-7; DNA: TGTGCCAGCAGTTTGACAGGAAGGGAGCAGTACTTC; CDR3: CASSLTGREQYF
size: once; V: TRBV5-5; D: .; J: TRBJ1-2; DNA: TGTGCCAGCATGGAGCCGGGACAACCTAACTATGGCTACACCTTC; CDR3: CASMEPGQPNYGYTF
size: .; V: TRBV19; D: .; J: TRBJ1-1; DNA: TGTGCCAGTAGCTCTGTGGCCTACACTGAAGCTTTCTTT; CDR3: CASSSVAYTEAFF
size: .; V: TRBV20-1; D: TRBD1; J: TRBJ2-3; DNA: TGCAGTGCTAGTGTGGGACAGCACACAGATACGCAGTATTTT; CDR3: CSASVGQHTDTQYF
size: .; V: TRBV11-3; D: TRBD2; J: TRBJ2-5; DNA: TGTGCCAGCAGCTTTACGGGGGGGCCTGAAGAGACCCAGTACTTC; CDR3: CASSFTGGPEETQYF
size: .; V: TRBV11-1; D: .; J: TRBJ1-1; DNA: TGTGCCAGCAGCTTACAACCAGGTTTAAGTGAAGCTTTCTTT; CDR3: CASSLQPGLSEAFF